The entry below gives a single TCR beta chain sequence along with its context. Its antigen is unidentified. The entry originates in a study of T cell responses to AZD1222 COVID-19 vaccine. Sequencing used immunoSEQ multiplex PCR; TCRdb keeps in-frame clones, though not all of them. This sample has 110,000 to 150,000 clones, with 92% found just once. Germline-derived CDR1 and CDR2 are SGHRS and YFSETQ. This CDR3 is 14 amino acids long. Trimming cost V 3 bases and J 7 bases; bases outside gene matches: 8. Study-wide results and limits: Baseline serostatus was positive in only six AZD1222 recipients.

This TCR was recovered from an adult in good health. Sequencing was performed on peripheral blood, taken on day 0 of AZD1222 vaccination. This chain links TRBV5-1 with TRBJ2-7, with TRBD2 matching 9 bases. The CDR3 nucleotides read TGCGCCAGCAGCTCGGAGGGGACTAGCTGGGAGCAGTACTTC. It translates to CASSSEGTSWEQYF.